This T cell receptor beta chain was identified during a study of Ad26.COV2.S vaccination and SARS-CoV-2 variants. Notes on the study in general: Responses of spike-specific T cells (both CD8+ and CD4+) reportedly showed substantial breadth after vaccination.

The CDR3 extends over 14 amino acids. CDR1 SEHNR and CDR2 FQNEAQ come from the germline V gene (reference sequence). V was pared by 2 bases and J by 7 bases, with 12 bases between. For this clone: The antigen is undetermined.

The protocol was immunoSEQ multiplex PCR, while the TCRdb copy is restricted to in-frame clones and leaves out a portion. The sample shows some 190,000 clones, approximately 90% of them seen only once. The chain combines TRBV7-9 with TRBJ2-1; no clear D. Specimen: peripheral blood, collected after recovery from COVID-19. The TCR was taken from a human donor who had recovered from COVID-19. The chain's CDR3 is CASSLKSLLNEQFF. CDR3 sequence (DNA): TGTGCCAGCAGCTTAAAAAGTCTTCTTAATGAGCAGTTCTTC.